What follows are 25 T cell receptor beta chains derived from one specimen sequenced in a study of T cell clones after liver transplantation. Assay used: immunoSEQ multiplex PCR; TCRdb lists only in-frame clones, some missing. The table includes 90,000 to 120,000 clones, approximately 85% detected once. The specimen was CD4+ T cells from blood, collected before liver transplant. The receptors were sampled from a human donor who received a liver transplant.

Notes on this clone: The DNA is omitted, as the CDR3 cannot be located on it reliably, and the CDR3 follows TCRdb's listing. The chain joins TRBV7-2 to TRBJ2-5; the DNA was not used to check the table's D call, TRBD2. From germline, CDR1 is SGHTA and CDR2 FQGNSA. The CDR3 is 15 amino acids in total, end residues counted. This chain's CDR3 is CASSFGGGAHETQYF.

The rearrangement joins TRBV4-1 to TRBJ2-1; D is ambiguous. The ends were cut back, 4 bases at V and 8 bases at J, with 6 bases in the middle. The CDR3 extends over 11 amino acids. Germline values: CDR1 MGHRA, CDR2 YSYEKL. In DNA, the CDR3 is TGCGCCAGCAGCCGCCAATATGAGCAGTTCTTC. Its translation is CASSRQYEQFF.

V usage is TRBV7-2 and J usage is TRBJ1-1; D is possibly TRBD1 (6 bases). Germline-derived CDR1 and CDR2 are SGHTA and FQGNSA. The V gene lost 1 base and the J gene lost 6 bases, with 15 bases spanning the gap. CDR3 length: 15 residues. CDR3 sequence: CASSLGDKVSPEAFF. The CDR3 DNA sequence: TGTGCCAGCAGCTTAGGGGACAAGGTGAGTCCTGAAGCTTTCTTT.

V usage is TRBV7-9 and J usage is TRBJ1-3, with D maybe TRBD1 (5 bases). CDR3 length: 15 amino acids. Deletions cut 5 bases from V and 0 bases from J, with 11 bases between. Germline CDR1 SEHNR, CDR2 FQNEAQ (reference sequence). The CDR3 DNA is TGTGCCAGCAGCCCTTCGCAGGGCTCTGGAAACACCATATATTTT. Its protein is CASSPSQGSGNTIYF.

This sequence joins TRBV19 and TRBJ1-1; D is ambiguous. There are 15 residues in the CDR3. The germline V gene encodes CDR1 LNHDA and CDR2 SQIVND (reference sequence). Trimming left V 5 bases short and J 5 bases short, with 18 bases between. CDR3 residues: CASSEHGIGRTEAFF. In DNA form, the CDR3 reads TGTGCCAGTAGTGAACATGGAATCGGGAGGACTGAAGCTTTCTTT.

The J gene is TRBJ1-1, the V gene TRBV5-1, with D perhaps matching TRBD1 (6 bases). The germline gives CDR1 SGHRS, CDR2 YFSETQ. V lost 7 bases, J lost 7 bases, and 17 bases lay in between. The CDR3 covers 13 residues. As DNA, the CDR3 is TGCGCCAGCTCTCTAGAGGGGGTGGGTGAAGCTTTCTTT. It is translated as CASSLEGVGEAFF. Full variable domain (missing parts from reference TRBV5-1 and TRBJ1-1): KAGVTQTPRYLIKTRGQQVTLSCSPISGHRSVSWYQQTPGQGLQFLFEYFSETQRNKGNFPGRFSGRQFSNSRSEMNVSTLELGDSALYLCASSLEGVGEAFFGQGTRLTVV.

The CDR3 bases are TGTGCCAGCAGCTTAGATCCGATGGAGACCCAGTACTTC. This encodes CASSLDPMETQYF. The chain has TRBV11-2 and TRBJ2-5; D uncertain. Trimming pared 0 bases from V and 5 bases from J, leaving 7 bases between. The germline CDR1 and CDR2 sequences are SGHAT and FQNNGV. The CDR3 sequence is 13 residues long.

The sample holds one count of this clone. The chain employs TRBV4-1 and TRBJ2-7; 10 positions match TRBD1. CDR3 length: 15 residues. Per germline, CDR1 MGHRA and CDR2 YSYEKL. Trimming cost V 1 base and J 5 bases; bases outside gene matches: 5. CDR3 coding DNA: TGCGCCAGCAGCCAAGGACAGGGGGCTTTCGACGAGCAGTACTTC. Translated, it gives CASSQGQGAFDEQYF.

This clone was seen more than once but under ten times. V is TRBV4-1 and J is TRBJ2-2; the match to TRBD1 covers 8 bases. CDR1 MGHRA and CDR2 YSYEKL come from the germline V gene. V lost 1 base to trimming and J lost 7 bases; unmatched junction nucleotides: 5. CDR3 length equals 15 residues. CDR3 sequence reads: CASSQVGQGGGELFF. In nucleotides, the CDR3 is TGCGCCAGCAGCCAAGTTGGACAGGGTGGCGGGGAGCTGTTTTTT.

This clone was seen only once. V is TRBV6-6 and J is TRBJ1-3, with a weak D call TRBD1 (5 bases). This CDR3 contains 15 residues. V was cut by 7 bases and J by 2 bases, with 15 bases left in between. Looked up from germline, CDR1 is MNHNY and CDR2 is SVGAGI (reference sequence). The CDR3 DNA is TGTGCCAGCATCACCCCAGGGAGTGCTGGAAACACCATATATTTT. It encodes CASITPGSAGNTIYF.

The rearrangement links TRBV5-4 to TRBJ2-7, with D unresolved. The CDR3 covers 14 residues. Germline values: CDR1 SGHNT, CDR2 YYREEE (reference sequence). With 0 bases removed from V and 6 bases from J, the gap between germline ends came to 13 bases. CDR3 sequence reads: CASSLVGQVGEQYF. The CDR3 nucleotides are TGTGCCAGCAGCTTGGTAGGCCAGGTCGGCGAGCAGTACTTC.

The chain employs TRBV28 and TRBJ2-1; D not certain. In germline, CDR1 is MDHEN, CDR2 SYDVKM. The CDR3 has 15 amino acids. With 5 bases removed from V and 2 bases from J, the gap between germline ends came to 13 bases. The CDR3 region is CASSPISPPYNEQFF. The CDR3 DNA is TGTGCCAGCAGTCCCATTTCACCACCCTACAATGAGCAGTTCTTC. Combining the CDR3 with reference TRBV28 and TRBJ2-1 gives the whole variable domain DVKVTQSSRYLVKRTGEKVFLECVQDMDHENMFWYRQDPGLGLRLIYFSYDVKMKEKGDIPEGYSVSREKKERFSLILESASTNQTSMYLCASSPISPPYNEQFFGPGTRLTVL.

The V call is TRBV19, the J call TRBJ1-4, with D tentatively TRBD1 (5 bases). CDR1 and CDR2 from the germline V gene are LNHDA and SQIVND (reference sequence). The CDR3 length is 12 residues. With 9 bases removed from V and 9 bases from J, the gap between germline ends came to 14 bases. The DNA of the CDR3 is TGTGCCAGCCGGGACCACGAAAAAAAACTGTTTTTT. This encodes CASRDHEKKLFF.

The J gene is TRBJ2-7, the V gene TRBV7-3; no firm D call. Trimming took 4 bases from V and 5 from J, leaving 12 bases between them. Germline CDR1 reads SGHTA; CDR2 reads FQGTGA. This CDR3 spans 13 amino acids. The CDR3 loop reads CASSSSFGHEQYF. The CDR3 DNA reads TGTGCCAGCAGCTCCTCCTTCGGCCACGAGCAGTACTTC.

The rearrangement uses TRBV28 and TRBJ1-6, with D maybe TRBD1 (5 bases). V lost 6 bases to trimming and J lost 11 bases, with 11 bases between them. Germline CDR1 and CDR2: MDHEN and SYDVKM. CDR3 length: 12 residues. The CDR3 DNA reads TGTGCCAGCAGGAGTCCGACAGCACCCCTCCACTTT. Amino acid sequence: CASRSPTAPLHF.

The sample holds a few counts of this clone. The rearrangement uses TRBV7-9 and TRBJ2-1; 13 bases align to TRBD2. This CDR3 is 16 amino acids long. Germline lookup yields CDR1 SEHNR and CDR2 FQNEAQ (reference sequence). V trimming: 1 base; J trimming: 8 bases; junction bases outside the gene matches: 5. The CDR3 region is CASSLGLAGGRDEQFF. In DNA form, the CDR3 reads TGTGCCAGCAGCTTAGGACTAGCGGGAGGAAGGGATGAGCAGTTCTTC.

This CDR3 is CASSQVTGTGYTEAFF. In DNA form, the CDR3 reads TGCGCCAGCAGCCAAGTAACTGGGACAGGGTACACTGAAGCTTTCTTT. V and J are TRBV4-3 and TRBJ1-1; 9 bases map to TRBD1. V was pared by 1 base and J by 3 bases, with 6 bases of the junction left unmatched. The CDR3 spans 16 residues. CDR1 and CDR2 from the germline V gene are LGHNA and YSLEER.

CDR3 sequence (DNA): TGCGCCAGCAGTGAGTCGCGACAGGCTATAACTGAAGCTTTCTTT. Its protein product is CASSESRQAITEAFF. The chain carries TRBV10-1 and TRBJ1-1; tentative D call: TRBD1 (6 bases). The V end lost 0 bases, the J end lost 5 bases, and 13 bases lay between the germline ends. CDR3 size: 15 residues. Germline lookup yields CDR1 WNHNN and CDR2 SYGVQD (reference sequence).

The chain employs TRBV30 and TRBJ2-2, with D uncertain. This CDR3 comprises 13 residues. V lost 0 bases and J 3 bases, leaving 5 bases between the germline ends. The germline gives CDR1 GTSNPN, CDR2 SVGIG (reference sequence). CDR3 nucleotides: TGTGCCTGGAGTGTAGGGTACACCGGGGAGCTGTTTTTT. Protein product: CAWSVGYTGELFF.

This sequence joins TRBV5-1 and TRBJ2-5, with TRBD2 identical over 7 bases. Trimming cost V 2 bases and J 1 base; bases outside gene matches: 2. The CDR3 runs to 14 residues. Germline V gives CDR1 SGHRS, CDR2 YFSETQ. The CDR3 sequence is CASSLGLVQETQYF. The CDR3 DNA reads as TGCGCCAGCAGCTTAGGACTAGTCCAAGAGACCCAGTACTTC.

The chain carries TRBV28 and TRBJ2-5; TRBD2 matches 8 bases. The trim removed 1 base at V and 5 bases at J, leaving 9 bases unmatched. This CDR3 has 16 residues. The germline gives CDR1 MDHEN, CDR2 SYDVKM. The CDR3 region is CASSLLPGGIAETQYF. The CDR3 bases are TGTGCCAGCAGTTTATTACCGGGGGGGATAGCGGAGACCCAGTACTTC.

The chain links TRBV14 to TRBJ1-3; D gene ambiguous. CDR3 length equals 15 residues. Trimming removed 2 bases at V and 3 bases at J, with 11 bases between. In germline, CDR1 is SGHDN, CDR2 FVKESK. The CDR3 region has the DNA TGTGCCAGCAGCCAAATCCTCGGGAGTGGAAACACCATATATTTT. Translating it yields CASSQILGSGNTIYF.

The rearrangement links TRBV20-1 to TRBJ2-7; the D gene is possibly TRBD2 (6 bases). This CDR3 spans 11 amino acids. Germline lookup yields CDR1 DFQATT and CDR2 SNEGSKA (reference sequence). Trimming stripped 7 bases from V and 6 bases from J, with 13 bases between. The CDR3 loop is CSVRWGVEQYF. The CDR3 DNA reads as TGCAGTGTGAGATGGGGGGTCGAGCAGTACTTC.

In its sample, this clone was seen a few times. The chain joins TRBV15 to TRBJ2-3; 9 bases match TRBD2. Per the germline V gene, CDR1 is LNHNV and CDR2 is YYDKDF (reference sequence). V shed 3 bases, J shed 1 base, and the junction held 2 bases outside the gene matches. The CDR3 runs 15 residues. The CDR3 DNA follows: TGTGCCACCAGCAGTAGCGGGAGAGGCACAGATACGCAGTATTTT. It codes for CATSSSGRGTDTQYF. The whole variable domain, remainder taken from reference TRBV15 and TRBJ2-3, is DAMVIQNPRYQVTQFGKPVTLSCSQTLNHNVMYWYQQKSSQAPKLLFHYYDKDFNNEADTPDNFQSRRPNTSFCFLDIRSPGLGDTAMYLCATSSSGRGTDTQYFGPGTRLTVL.

V and J are TRBV6-5 and TRBJ1-2; D unclear. This CDR3 is 14 amino acids long. Trimming pared 0 bases from V and 8 bases from J, leaving 13 bases between. Germline assignment: CDR1 MNHEY and CDR2 SVGAGI. The CDR3 DNA reads TGTGCCAGCAGTTACTCAGGCGCCTCGGGGGGCTACACCTTC. This encodes CASSYSGASGGYTF.